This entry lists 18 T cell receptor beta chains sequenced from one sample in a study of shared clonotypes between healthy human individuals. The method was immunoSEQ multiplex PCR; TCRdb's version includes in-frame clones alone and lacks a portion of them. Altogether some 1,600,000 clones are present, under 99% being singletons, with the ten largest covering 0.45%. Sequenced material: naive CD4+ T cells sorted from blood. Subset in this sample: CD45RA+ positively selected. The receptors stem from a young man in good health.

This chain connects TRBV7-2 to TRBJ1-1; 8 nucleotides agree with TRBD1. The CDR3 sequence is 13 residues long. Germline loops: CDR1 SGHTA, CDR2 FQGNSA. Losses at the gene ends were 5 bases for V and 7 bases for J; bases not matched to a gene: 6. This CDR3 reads CASSPNRGGEAFF. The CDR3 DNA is TGTGCCAGCAGCCCGAACAGGGGGGGTGAAGCTTTCTTT.

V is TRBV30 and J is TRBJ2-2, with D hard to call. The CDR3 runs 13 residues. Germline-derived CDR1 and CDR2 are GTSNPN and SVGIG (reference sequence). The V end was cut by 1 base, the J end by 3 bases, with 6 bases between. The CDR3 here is CAWSGTDTGELFF. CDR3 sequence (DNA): TGTGCCTGGAGTGGGACGGACACCGGGGAGCTGTTTTTT.

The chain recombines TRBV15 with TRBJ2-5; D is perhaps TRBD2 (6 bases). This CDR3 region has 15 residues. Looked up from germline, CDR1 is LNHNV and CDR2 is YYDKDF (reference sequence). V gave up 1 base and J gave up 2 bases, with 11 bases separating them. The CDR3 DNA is TGTGCCACCAGCAGAGGAGGGAGGTCTCAAGAGACCCAGTACTTC. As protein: CATSRGGRSQETQYF.

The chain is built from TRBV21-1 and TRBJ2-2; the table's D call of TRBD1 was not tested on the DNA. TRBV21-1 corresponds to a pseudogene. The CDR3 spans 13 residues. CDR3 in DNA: TGTGCCAGCAGCAAACAGAACACCGGGGAGCTGTTTTTT. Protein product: CASSKQNTGELFF.

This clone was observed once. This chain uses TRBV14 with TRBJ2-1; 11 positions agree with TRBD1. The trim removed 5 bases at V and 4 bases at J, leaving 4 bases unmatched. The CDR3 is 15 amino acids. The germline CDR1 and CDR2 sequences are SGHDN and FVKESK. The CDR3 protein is CASSSGTGGYNEQFF. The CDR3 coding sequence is TGTGCCAGCAGCTCCGGGACAGGGGGTTACAATGAGCAGTTCTTC.

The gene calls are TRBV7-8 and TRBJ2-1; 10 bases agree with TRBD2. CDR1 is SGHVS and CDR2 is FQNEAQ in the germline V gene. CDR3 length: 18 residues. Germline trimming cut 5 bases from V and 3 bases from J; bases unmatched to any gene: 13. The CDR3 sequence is CASSREGTSDRLYNEQFF. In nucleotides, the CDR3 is TGTGCCAGCAGCCGGGAAGGGACTAGCGATAGGCTCTACAATGAGCAGTTCTTC.

The CDR3 DNA sequence: TGTGCCAGCTCACCACTGCAGGGGGCGCTTCTAGCGGGGATAGAGACCCAGTACTTC. Protein sequence: CASSPLQGALLAGIETQYF. The chain joins TRBV18 to TRBJ2-5; TRBD2 might be the D (9 bases). Germline values: CDR1 KGHSH, CDR2 LQKENI. The V end lost 1 base, the J end lost 4 bases, and 25 bases lay between the germline ends. This CDR3 region has 19 residues.

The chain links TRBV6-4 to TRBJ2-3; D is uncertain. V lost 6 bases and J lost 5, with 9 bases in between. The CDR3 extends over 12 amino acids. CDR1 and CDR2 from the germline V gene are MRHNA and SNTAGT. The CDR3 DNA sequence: TGTGCCAGCAGGAAAACTAAAGATACGCAGTATTTT. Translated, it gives CASRKTKDTQYF.

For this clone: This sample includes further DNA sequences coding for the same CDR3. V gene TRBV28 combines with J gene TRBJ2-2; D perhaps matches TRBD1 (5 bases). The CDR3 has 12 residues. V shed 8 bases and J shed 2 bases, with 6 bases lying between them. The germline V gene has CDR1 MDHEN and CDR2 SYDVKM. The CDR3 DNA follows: TGTGCCAGCCAGGGAAACACCGGGGAGCTGTTTTTT. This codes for CASQGNTGELFF.

CDR3 protein: CSVVSVSYEQYF. Written as DNA, the CDR3 is TGCAGCGTTGTCAGCGTTTCCTACGAGCAGTACTTC. The chain uses TRBV29-1 and TRBJ2-7; the D is unclear. From germline, CDR1 is SQVTM and CDR2 ANQGSEA. This CDR3 has 12 residues. The V gene lost 4 bases and the J gene lost 1 base, with 8 bases spanning the gap.

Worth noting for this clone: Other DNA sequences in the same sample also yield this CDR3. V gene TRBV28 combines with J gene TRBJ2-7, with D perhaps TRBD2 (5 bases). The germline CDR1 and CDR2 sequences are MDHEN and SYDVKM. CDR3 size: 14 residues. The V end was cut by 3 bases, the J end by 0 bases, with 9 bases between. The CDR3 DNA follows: TGTGCCAGCAGTTTCGGTGGGAGCTCCTACGAGCAGTACTTC. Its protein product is CASSFGGSSYEQYF.

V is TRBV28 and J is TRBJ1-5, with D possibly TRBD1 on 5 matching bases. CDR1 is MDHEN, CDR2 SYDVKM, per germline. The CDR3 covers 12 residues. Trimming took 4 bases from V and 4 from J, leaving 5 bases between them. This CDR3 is CASSYRNQPQHF. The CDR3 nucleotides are TGTGCCAGCAGTTACAGGAATCAGCCCCAGCATTTT.

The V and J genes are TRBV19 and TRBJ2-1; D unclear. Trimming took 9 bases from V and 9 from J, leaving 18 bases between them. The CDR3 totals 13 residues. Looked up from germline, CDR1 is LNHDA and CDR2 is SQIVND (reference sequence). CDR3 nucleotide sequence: TGTGCCAGCCTCGGCACGGAACAGACTGAGCAGTTCTTC. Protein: CASLGTEQTEQFF.

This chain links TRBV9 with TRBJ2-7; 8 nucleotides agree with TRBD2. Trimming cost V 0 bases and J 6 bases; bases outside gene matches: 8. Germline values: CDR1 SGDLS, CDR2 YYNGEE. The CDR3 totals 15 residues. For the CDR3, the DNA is TGTGCCAGCAGCGTAGGGTCCGCGGGGGGCTCCGAGCAGTACTTC. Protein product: CASSVGSAGGSEQYF. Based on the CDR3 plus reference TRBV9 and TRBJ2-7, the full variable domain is DSGVTQTPKHLITATGQRVTLRCSPRSGDLSVYWYQQSLDQGLQFLIQYYNGEERAKGNILERFSAQQFPDLHSELNLSSLELGDSALYFCASSVGSAGGSEQYFGPGTRLTVT.

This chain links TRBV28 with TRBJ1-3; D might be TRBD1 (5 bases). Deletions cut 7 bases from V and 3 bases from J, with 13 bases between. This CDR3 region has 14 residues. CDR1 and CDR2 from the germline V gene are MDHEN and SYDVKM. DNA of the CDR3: TGTGCCAGCACCTCGAGGGGCCTTGGAAACACCATATATTTT. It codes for CASTSRGLGNTIYF.

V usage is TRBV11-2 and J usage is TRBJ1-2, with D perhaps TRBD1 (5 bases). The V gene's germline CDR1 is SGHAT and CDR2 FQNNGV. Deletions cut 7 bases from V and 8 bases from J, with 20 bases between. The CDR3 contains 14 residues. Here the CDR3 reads CASTREGRPGGYTF. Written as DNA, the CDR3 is TGTGCCAGCACCAGGGAAGGCCGACCGGGCGGCTACACCTTC.

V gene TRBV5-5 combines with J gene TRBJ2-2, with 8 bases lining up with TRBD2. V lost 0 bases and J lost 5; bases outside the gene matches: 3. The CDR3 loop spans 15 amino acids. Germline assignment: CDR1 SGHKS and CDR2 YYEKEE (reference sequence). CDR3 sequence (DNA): TGTGCCAGCAGCTTGGATCCGGGAGGGACCGGGGAGCTGTTTTTT. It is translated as CASSLDPGGTGELFF.

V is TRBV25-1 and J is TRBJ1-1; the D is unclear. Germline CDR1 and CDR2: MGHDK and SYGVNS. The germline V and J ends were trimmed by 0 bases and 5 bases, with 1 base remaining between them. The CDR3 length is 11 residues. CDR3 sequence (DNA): TGTGCCAGCAGTGAATATACTGAAGCTTTCTTT. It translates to CASSEYTEAFF.